This TCR beta chain was identified during a study of control samples from healthy donors and cancer patients. Profiling relied on immunoSEQ multiplex PCR, and the TCRdb table lists in-frame clones only, not all of them. The profile shows 130,000 or so clones, more than 75% of them singletons. This CDR3 is built from 12 residues. V lost 6 bases to trimming and J lost 2 bases, with 6 bases between them. V gene TRBV12-3 or TRBV12-4 combines with J gene TRBJ2-3; D not certain. The sequenced material came from blood. The sequence came from a man younger than 45 in good health. CDR3 in amino acids: CASRTYTDTQYF. CDR3 bases: TGTGCCAGCAGAACCTACACAGATACGCAGTATTTT.